This TCR beta chain was profiled in a study of T-cell memory formation after mild COVID-19. General observations from the study: Balance between CD4 and CD8 was seen in clones contracting day 15 to 85, and a CD4+ lean was seen in later expanders.

TCRdb recomputed calls from the 5' RACE reads with MiXCR, one row per CDR3 protein. The table records about 290,000 distinct CDR3 sequences, 15% to 20% of them present only once. This clonotype showed up just a few times. Antigen specificity is unknown. Looked up from germline, CDR1 is LGHDT and CDR2 is YNNKEL (reference sequence). Deletions cut 3 bases from V and 0 bases from J, with 2 bases between. The CDR3 is 12 residues long. This clonotype was obtained from a man aged 18 to 29 who had mild COVID-19 (a few samples of this study predate the infection). Cell type and time point are not known. The sequencing sample was made of PBMCs or a T cell subset sorted from them (not recorded which). The V call is TRBV3-1, the J call TRBJ1-1; D remains unclear. This chain's CDR3 is CASSQMNTEAFF. CDR3 DNA: TGTGCCAGCAGCCAGATGAACACTGAAGCTTTCTTT.